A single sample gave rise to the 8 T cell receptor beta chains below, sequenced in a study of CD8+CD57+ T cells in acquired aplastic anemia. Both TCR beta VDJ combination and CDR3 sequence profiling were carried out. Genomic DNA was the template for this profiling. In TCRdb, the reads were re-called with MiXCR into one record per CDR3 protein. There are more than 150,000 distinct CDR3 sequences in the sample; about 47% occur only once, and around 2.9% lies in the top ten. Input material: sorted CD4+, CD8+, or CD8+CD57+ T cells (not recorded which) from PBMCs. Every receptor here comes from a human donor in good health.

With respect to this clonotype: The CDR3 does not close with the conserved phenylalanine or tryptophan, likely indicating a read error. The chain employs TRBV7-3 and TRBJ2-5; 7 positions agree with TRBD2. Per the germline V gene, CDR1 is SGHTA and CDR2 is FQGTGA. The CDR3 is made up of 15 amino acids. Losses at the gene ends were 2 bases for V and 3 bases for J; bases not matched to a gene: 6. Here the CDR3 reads CASSLATGREETQYL. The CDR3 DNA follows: TGTGCCAGCAGCTTAGCCACGGGGAGGGAAGAGACCCAGTACCTC.

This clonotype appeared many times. CDR3 protein: CASSLGSREQETQYF. Written as DNA, the CDR3 is TGTGCCAGCAGCTTAGGTAGCAGGGAGCAAGAGACCCAGTACTTC. The V call is TRBV7-9, the J call TRBJ2-5; D is possibly TRBD1 or TRBD2 (5 bases each). CDR1 SEHNR and CDR2 FQNEAQ come from the germline V gene (reference sequence). Between the trimmed V and J ends, which lost 1 base and 2 bases, there was a span of 11 bases. CDR3 length: 15 amino acids.

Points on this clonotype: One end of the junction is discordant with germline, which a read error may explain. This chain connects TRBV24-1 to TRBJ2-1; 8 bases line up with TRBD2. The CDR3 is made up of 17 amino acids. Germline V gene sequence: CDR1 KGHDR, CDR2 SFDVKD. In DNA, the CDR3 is TGTGCCACCAGTGACATTAGCGGGGCCCGCTCCTACAATAAGCAGTTCTTC. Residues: CATSDISGARSYNKQFF.

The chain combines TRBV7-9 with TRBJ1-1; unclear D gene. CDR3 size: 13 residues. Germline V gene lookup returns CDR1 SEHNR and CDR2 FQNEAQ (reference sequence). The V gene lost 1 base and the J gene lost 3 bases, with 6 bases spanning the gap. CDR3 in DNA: TGTGCCAGCAGCTTAGTTTCCTACACTGAAGCTTTCTTT. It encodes CASSLVSYTEAFF.

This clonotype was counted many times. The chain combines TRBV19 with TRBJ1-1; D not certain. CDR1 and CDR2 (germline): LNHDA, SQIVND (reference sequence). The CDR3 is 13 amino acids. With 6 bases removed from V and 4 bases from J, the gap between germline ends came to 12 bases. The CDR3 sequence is CASRIGGGTEAFF. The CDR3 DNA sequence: TGTGCCAGTAGAATCGGAGGCGGCACTGAAGCTTTCTTT.

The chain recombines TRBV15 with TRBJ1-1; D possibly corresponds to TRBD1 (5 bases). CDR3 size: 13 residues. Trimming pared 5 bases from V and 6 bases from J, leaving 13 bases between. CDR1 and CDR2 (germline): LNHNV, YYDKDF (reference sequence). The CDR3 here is CATSGQMRAEAFF. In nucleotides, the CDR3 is TGTGCCACCAGCGGACAAATGAGGGCTGAAGCTTTCTTT.

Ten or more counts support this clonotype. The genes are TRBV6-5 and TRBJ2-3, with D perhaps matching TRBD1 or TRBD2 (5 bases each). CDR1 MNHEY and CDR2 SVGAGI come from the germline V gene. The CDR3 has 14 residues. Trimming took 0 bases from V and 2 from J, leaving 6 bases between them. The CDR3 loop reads CASSYSGVTDTQYF. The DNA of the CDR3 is TGTGCCAGCAGTTACTCGGGGGTCACAGATACGCAGTATTTT.

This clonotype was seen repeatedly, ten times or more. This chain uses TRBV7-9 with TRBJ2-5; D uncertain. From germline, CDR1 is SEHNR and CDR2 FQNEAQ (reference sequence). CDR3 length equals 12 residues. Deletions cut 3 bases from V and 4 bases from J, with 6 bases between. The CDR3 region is CASSFVPETQYF. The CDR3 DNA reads TGTGCCAGCAGCTTTGTCCCAGAGACCCAGTACTTC. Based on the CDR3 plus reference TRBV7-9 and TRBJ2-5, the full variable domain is DTGVSQNPRHKITKRGQNVTFRCDPISEHNRLYWYRQTLGQGPEFLTYFQNEAQLEKSRLLSDRFSAERPKGSFSTLEIQRTEQGDSAMYLCASSFVPETQYFGPGTRLLVL.